This entry describes one T cell receptor beta chain. The antigen it binds to is not known. No clone much larger than this one lies a single base away; base qualities are absent. Ficoll-Paque density gradient centrifugation was the method used to isolate PBMCs. V lost 3 bases and J lost 6 bases; the stretch between them is 10 bases long. There are 13 amino acids in the CDR3, from cysteine to phenylalanine inclusive. Here the CDR3 DNA is all that survives: 39 bases in frame from base 1. Looking up the germline V gene yields CDR1 SGDLS and CDR2 YYNGEE. The instrument given in TCRdb is Illumina NovaSeq 6000. Using 5'RACE with constant-segment primers, TCRalpha and TCRbeta cDNA libraries were constructed, with sample barcodes and unique molecular identifiers added in the process. Trizol reagent was used to extract RNA from every sample. Libraries were amplified in two PCR steps, with a second sample barcode and Illumina TruSeq adapters added in the second step. The libraries were sequenced on an Illumina NovaSeq using 2 x 150 bp paired-end reads. The study's processing was this. With migec v1.2.7, reads were demultiplexed and then collapsed into UMI-guided consensus sequences. Using mixcr v2.1.11, the UMI consensuses were aligned to TRA and TRB V and J templates and assembled into clonotypes. A clonotype was counted as expanded or contracted only when both edgeR and NoisET called the clonotype significant, with the noise models trained on biological replicates. For edgeR calls, the thresholds were a false discovery rate-adjusted p below 0.01 and a log2 fold-change of 1. PCA with hierarchical clustering of max-normalized trajectories of the 1000 most abundant clonotypes was used as exploratory dynamics analysis. Separately sequenced CD4+ and CD8+ repertoires were used to assign the CD4 or CD8 phenotype of responding clones. Using fastp at Q25 and MiXCR, TCRdb reprocessed the public reads and kept productive beta chains. All rows with the same CDR3 protein become a single entry with the most common DNA and genes. TCRdb's processing, not the authors', yielded these V and J calls. The sample profile shows some 350,000 distinct CDR3 sequences; approximately 16% of them were found once. The ten most abundant clones make up around 24% of the sample.

This sample is drawn from a study of T-cell memory formation after mild COVID-19 listed by TCRdb under 2021. Study-wide context: TCR sequence clusters from the two donors were found to be largely donor specific. The cohort was made up of two young adult volunteers, one female and one male, who were previously healthy. T-cell clones expanding and contracting after mild COVID-19 in a couple of donors were tracked by longitudinal TCRalpha and TCRbeta repertoire sequencing.

Summary of the overall study and its limitations: Clones contracting from day 15 to 85 had balanced CD4/CD8 phenotypes, while a second wave expanding from day 15 to 37 was biased towards CD4+. SARS-CoV-2 specificity of the second-wave clones peaking on day 37 was not confirmed. The study included only a couple of mild cases, and larger cohorts that include severe cases with pre-infection samples were judged to be necessary. Some responding clones were detected in pre-infection memory, suggesting pre-existing cross-reactive memory T cells joined the SARS-CoV-2 response. Contracting CD4+ clones were located mainly in the CM and EM memory subsets, whereas CD8+ clones were found to be enriched in EMRA.

The sequencing input was PBMCs or a T cell subset sorted from them (not recorded which). This sequence originates from a man between 18 and 35 years old who had mild COVID-19 (a few samples of this study predate the infection). The sample titles of this study are shuffled in the database, so cell type and time point are left out; the donor was told from shared clones. The rearranged segments are TRBV9 and TRBJ2-4; the D gene cannot be resolved reliably. Read as DNA, the sequence is TGTGCCAGCAGCGAATCAGTGGGAAACATTCAGTACTTC. The encoded protein is CASSESVGNIQYF.